This passage covers 18 T cell receptor beta chains from one sample sequenced in a study of blood T cell repertoires in COVID-19. Clones were read by immunoSEQ multiplex PCR, and TCRdb kept only the in-frame ones, dropping some. The data show 100,000 to 120,000 clones, with more than 70% seen just once and 8.4% held by the top ten. The sample taken for sequencing was peripheral blood. The receptors were gathered from a woman in her seventies who had recovered from COVID-19.

The gene calls are TRBV5-1 and TRBJ2-2; TRBD2 aligns across 10 bases. V shed 0 bases, J shed 4 bases, and the junction held 3 bases outside the gene matches. This CDR3 is 16 amino acids long. The V gene's germline CDR1 is SGHRS and CDR2 YFSETQ. The CDR3 DNA sequence: TGCGCCAGCAGCTTGGGAGGGACTAGCGCCACCGGGGAGCTGTTTTTT. Translation: CASSLGGTSATGELFF.

V is TRBV5-4 and J is TRBJ2-5, with 8 bases that match TRBD2. Germline CDR1 reads SGHNT; CDR2 reads YYREEE (reference sequence). The CDR3 is 13 residues long. J gave up 5 bases and V 4 bases, and 4 bases lay outside the gene matches. In nucleotides, the CDR3 is TGTGCCAGCAGCCCGGGACTAGGCGAGACCCAGTACTTC. Translating gives CASSPGLGETQYF. The variable domain in full, completed from reference TRBV5-4 and TRBJ2-5, reads ETGVTQSPTHLIKTRGQQVTLRCSSQSGHNTVSWYQQALGQGPQFIFQYYREEENGRGNFPPRFSGLQFPNYSSELNVNALELDDSALYLCASSPGLGETQYFGPGTRLLVL.

CDR3 sequence (DNA): TGTGCCACCTTCGCACAAATCTCTGGAAACACCATATATTTT. Its protein is CATFAQISGNTIYF. This rearrangement joins TRBV28 to TRBJ1-3; D is undetermined. CDR3 length: 14 residues. Germline loops: CDR1 MDHEN, CDR2 SYDVKM. The V and J ends lost 10 bases and 0 bases respectively, with 13 bases between them.

This clone was observed a few times. V gene TRBV27 combines with J gene TRBJ2-3, with D maybe TRBD2 (6 bases). This CDR3 region has 13 residues. Trimming stripped 2 bases from V and 6 bases from J, with 9 bases between. The germline CDR1 and CDR2 sequences are MNHEY and SMNVEV (reference sequence). The CDR3 loop is CASSLGGYDTQYF. The CDR3 nucleotides are TGTGCCAGCAGTTTAGGGGGGTACGATACGCAGTATTTT.

The chain links TRBV18 to TRBJ1-2, with D possibly TRBD1 on 5 matching bases. The V gene lost 3 bases and the J gene lost 2 bases, with 7 bases spanning the gap. The germline V gene encodes CDR1 KGHSH and CDR2 LQKENI. This CDR3 has 13 amino acids. CDR3 sequence: CASSPTVNYGYTF. DNA of the CDR3: TGTGCCAGCTCACCGACAGTAAACTATGGCTACACCTTC.

A few counts support this clone. The chain recombines TRBV4-2 with TRBJ1-6; 7 nucleotides match TRBD1. J lost 0 bases, V lost 4 bases, and 6 bases had no gene match. The germline gives CDR1 LGHNA, CDR2 YNFKEQ. The CDR3 has 17 residues. The CDR3 region is CASSRQTGLSYNSPLHF. The CDR3 DNA follows: TGTGCCAGCAGCCGTCAGACAGGGCTCTCCTATAATTCACCCCTCCACTTT.

The table lists this clone with a count of one. The gene calls are TRBV29-1 and TRBJ2-1, with 8 bases identical to TRBD2. The V gene's germline CDR1 is SQVTM and CDR2 ANQGSEA. The CDR3 consists of 13 residues. J gave up 2 bases and V 4 bases, and 1 base lay outside the gene matches. The CDR3 DNA is TGCAGCGTTGCCGGGAGGGCCTACAATGAGCAGTTCTTC. This sequence encodes CSVAGRAYNEQFF.

The gene calls are TRBV18 and TRBJ1-1; 7 bases map to TRBD1. The CDR3 has 15 amino acids. The germline CDR1 and CDR2 sequences are KGHSH and LQKENI. V trimming: 2 bases; J trimming: 5 bases; junction bases outside the gene matches: 8. CDR3 sequence (DNA): TGTGCCAGCTCACCAGTGACAGGGTTTGGAACTGAAGCTTTCTTT. It encodes CASSPVTGFGTEAFF.

This chain joins TRBV28 and TRBJ2-2; weak D call: TRBD2 (6 bases). Germline CDR1 and CDR2: MDHEN and SYDVKM. Trimming left V 5 bases short and J 6 bases short, with 13 bases between. The CDR3 has 14 amino acids. Here the CDR3 DNA reads TGTGCCAGCAGTCCCTGGAGGGTGGCCGGGGAGCTGTTTTTT. This codes for CASSPWRVAGELFF.

This chain uses TRBV5-4 with TRBJ1-2, with D perhaps matching TRBD1 (6 bases). CDR1 is SGHNT, CDR2 YYREEE, per germline (reference sequence). V was clipped by 4 bases and J by 5 bases, with 12 bases between them. The CDR3 has 13 amino acids. In DNA, the CDR3 is TGTGCCAGCAGCCCCGGGACAAATTATGGCTACACCTTC. It translates to CASSPGTNYGYTF.

This clone was found a few times. The V call is TRBV18, the J call TRBJ2-7, with 11 positions matching TRBD1. Germline CDR1 and CDR2: KGHSH and LQKENI. CDR3 length equals 16 residues. V lost 6 bases, J lost 4 bases, and 11 bases stayed unmatched. The CDR3 loop is CASSLNWDRGVYEQYF. In DNA, the CDR3 is TGTGCCAGCTCCCTAAACTGGGACAGGGGGGTTTACGAGCAGTACTTC.

CDR3 in amino acids: CASSLGRGSNQPQHF. The CDR3 DNA reads TGTGCCAGCAGCTTAGGCAGGGGTAGCAATCAGCCCCAGCATTTT. This chain joins TRBV13 and TRBJ1-5; TRBD1 is a possible D gene (6 bases). V was shortened by 0 bases and J by 0 bases, with 6 bases between the two germline ends. The CDR3 loop spans 15 amino acids. The V gene's germline CDR1 is PRHDT and CDR2 FYEKMQ (reference sequence).

This sequence joins TRBV19 and TRBJ1-2, with 9 bases fitting TRBD1. CDR1 is LNHDA and CDR2 is SQIVND in the germline V gene (reference sequence). Trimming cost V 3 bases and J 1 base; bases outside gene matches: 6. CDR3 length: 16 amino acids. The CDR3 loop is CASSMIGDRDNYGYTF. The CDR3 DNA reads as TGTGCCAGTAGTATGATTGGGGACAGGGATAACTATGGCTACACCTTC.

Worth noting for this clone: The junction does not match germline at one end; this may be a read error. The genes are TRBV12-3 or TRBV12-4 and TRBJ2-1; a possible D gene is TRBD1 (6 bases). The CDR3 is 12 amino acids. The CDR3 DNA reads TGTGCCAGCAGTTTCTCCCAGGGGAAGTTGGTCTTC. Amino acids: CASSFSQGKLVF.

This clone was seen just once. The gene calls are TRBV4-3 and TRBJ1-1; D call uncertain. Germline V gives CDR1 LGHNA, CDR2 YSLEER. The CDR3 is made up of 14 amino acids. Trimming removed 1 base at V and 3 bases at J, with 9 bases between. CDR3 loop: CASSQGASDTEAFF. The CDR3 nucleotides read TGCGCCAGCAGCCAAGGGGCTTCGGACACTGAAGCTTTCTTT.

The rearrangement links TRBV28 to TRBJ1-3; tentative D call: TRBD1 (6 bases). The CDR3 is 16 amino acids. In germline, CDR1 is MDHEN, CDR2 SYDVKM. Trimming took 6 bases from V and 1 from J, leaving 16 bases between them. CDR3 loop: CASRGGQGTSGNTIYF. CDR3 nucleotides: TGTGCCAGCAGGGGGGGGCAGGGAACTTCTGGAAACACCATATATTTT.

The chain links TRBV5-1 to TRBJ2-7; no definite D call. V lost 2 bases to trimming and J lost 1 base, with 7 bases between them. The CDR3 sequence is 13 residues long. CDR1 is SGHRS, CDR2 YFSETQ, per germline. CDR3 sequence: CASSLNPSYEQYF. The CDR3 bases are TGCGCCAGCAGCTTAAATCCGTCCTACGAGCAGTACTTC.

This chain joins TRBV7-6 and TRBJ2-1, with TRBD2 identical over 9 bases. CDR1 is SGHVS, CDR2 FNYEAQ, per germline. CDR3 length equals 15 residues. The J segment lost 8 bases and the V segment lost 5 bases, leaving 10 bases of the junction unmatched. The CDR3 loop reads CASSARSGRWDEQFF. CDR3 DNA sequence: TGTGCCAGCAGCGCAAGGAGCGGGAGGTGGGATGAGCAGTTCTTC.